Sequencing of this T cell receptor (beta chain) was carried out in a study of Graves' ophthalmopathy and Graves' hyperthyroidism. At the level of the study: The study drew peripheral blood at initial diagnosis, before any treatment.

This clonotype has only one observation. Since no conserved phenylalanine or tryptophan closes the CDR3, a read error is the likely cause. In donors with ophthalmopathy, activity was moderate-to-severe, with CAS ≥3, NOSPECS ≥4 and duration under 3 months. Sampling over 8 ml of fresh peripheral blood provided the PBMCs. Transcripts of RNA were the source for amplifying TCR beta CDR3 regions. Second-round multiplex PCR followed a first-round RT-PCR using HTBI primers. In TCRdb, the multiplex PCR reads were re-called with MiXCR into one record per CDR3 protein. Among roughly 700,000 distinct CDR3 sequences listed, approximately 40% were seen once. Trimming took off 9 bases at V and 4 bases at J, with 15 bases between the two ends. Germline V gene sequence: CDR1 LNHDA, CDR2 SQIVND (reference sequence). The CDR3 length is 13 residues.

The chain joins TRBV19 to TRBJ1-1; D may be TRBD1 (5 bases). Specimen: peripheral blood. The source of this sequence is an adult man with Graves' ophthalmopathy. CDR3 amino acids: CASSLRGATEAFL. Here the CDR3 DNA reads TGTGCCAGCAGCTTACGGGGCGCCACTGAAGCTTTCTTG.